This T cell receptor (beta chain) was profiled in a study of blood T cell repertoires in COVID-19. Study-level information: Samples of COVID-19 (acute and convalescent) were obtained from the United States, Italy and Spain.

J lost 1 base, V lost 0 bases, and 1 base had no gene match. Germline V gene data show CDR1 as LGHDT and CDR2 as YNNKEL (reference sequence). The CDR3 contains 15 residues. This table comes from immunoSEQ multiplex PCR, and its TCRdb copy is limited to in-frame clones, with some not included. The table shows roughly 26,000 clones, with around 92% occurring only once. This clone was detected only a few times. The chain employs TRBV3-1 (or the pseudogene TRBV3-2) and TRBJ2-3; 7 nucleotides line up with TRBD2. Sequenced material: peripheral blood. The source is a human donor in a cohort sampled during active COVID-19. CDR3: CASSQDAGGTDTQYF. The CDR3 DNA reads as TGTGCCAGCAGCCAAGATGCGGGGGGCACAGATACGCAGTATTTT.